This TCR beta chain was recovered during a study of blood T cell repertoires in COVID-19. About the research overall: PBMCs, B-cell-depleted T cells, or T cells were the source of the cDNA or gDNA that made up the material.

Method: immunoSEQ multiplex PCR; TCRdb's copy keeps in-frame clones and lacks some. The sample consists of roughly 110,000 clones, around 80% of them appearing once. Germline assignment: CDR1 SNHLY and CDR2 FYNNEI. The CDR3 loop spans 16 amino acids. J was trimmed by 5 bases and V by 6 bases; bases with no gene match: 11. This clone was recorded only once. Sequencing was done on a sample of peripheral blood. The sequence was obtained from a woman between 55 and 75 years old with acute or convalescent COVID-19. The rearrangement uses TRBV2 and TRBJ1-3; TRBD1 matches at 9 bases. For the CDR3, the DNA is TGTGCCAGCAGGGAAACCGTGACAGGGGGTCGAAACACCATATATTTT. This codes for CASRETVTGGRNTIYF.